These 28 T cell receptor beta chains were sequenced from one sample in a study of control samples from healthy donors and cancer patients. The method was immunoSEQ multiplex PCR; TCRdb's version includes in-frame clones alone and lacks a portion of them. The sample comprises more than 90,000 clones, approximately 90% of which are singletons, and under 10% rests with the top ten. Sequenced material: blood. Receptors were obtained from a man aged 25 to 40 in good health.

The gene calls are TRBV5-1 and TRBJ2-2; 7 bases are shared with TRBD1. J gave up 3 bases and V 4 bases, and 6 bases lay outside the gene matches. This CDR3 has 15 residues. Germline CDR1 SGHRS, CDR2 YFSETQ. In DNA form, the CDR3 reads TGCGCCAGCAGCCAAGACAGGGTGGACACCGGGGAGCTGTTTTTT. As protein: CASSQDRVDTGELFF.

This chain connects TRBV9 to TRBJ2-3; no clear D. The CDR3 length is 11 residues. The germline gives CDR1 SGDLS, CDR2 YYNGEE. V was pared by 4 bases and J by 4 bases, with 4 bases between. CDR3 sequence (DNA): TGTGCCAGCAGCTTCGCAGATACGCAGTATTTT. Its translation: CASSFADTQYF.

CDR3 sequence reads: CASSFARTDTQYF. The CDR3 DNA sequence: TGTGCCAGCAGTTTCGCCCGCACAGATACGCAGTATTTT. The rearrangement joins TRBV12-3 or TRBV12-4 to TRBJ2-3; D unresolved. The V end was cut by 3 bases, the J end by 1 base, with 5 bases between. The CDR3 is 13 residues long.

The chain recombines TRBV12-3 or TRBV12-4 with TRBJ1-1; D uncertain. This CDR3 is 13 amino acids long. The V gene lost 5 bases and the J gene lost 1 base, with 8 bases spanning the gap. CDR3 sequence: CASSPPSNTEAFF. The CDR3 DNA reads TGTGCCAGCAGTCCTCCCTCGAACACTGAAGCTTTCTTT.

The chain links TRBV7-3 to TRBJ1-1, with 7 nucleotides matching TRBD1. V gave up 6 bases and J gave up 1 base; unmatched junction bases: 5. Germline V gene data show CDR1 as SGHTA and CDR2 as FQGTGA. CDR3 length equals 14 residues. The CDR3 reads CASRRGQSNTEAFF. The CDR3 nucleotides are TGTGCCAGCAGACGGGGACAGTCGAACACTGAAGCTTTCTTT.

The chain joins TRBV7-2 to TRBJ2-1, with 8 bases matching TRBD1. In germline, CDR1 is SGHTA, CDR2 FQGNSA. The CDR3 consists of 12 residues. Trimming cost V 6 bases and J 14 bases; bases outside gene matches: 9. DNA for the CDR3: TGTGCCAGCAGTCTCCTGCGGGACAGGAAGTTCTTC. Encoded protein: CASSLLRDRKFF.

The chain carries TRBV6-6 and TRBJ2-7; TRBD2 aligns across 7 bases. The CDR3 extends over 16 amino acids. Germline values: CDR1 MNHNY, CDR2 SVGAGI (reference sequence). V shed 6 bases, J shed 0 bases, and the junction held 11 bases outside the gene matches. As DNA, the CDR3 is TGTGCCAGCAGCGCCTTGAGGGGAGGGAGCTCCTACGAGCAGTACTTC. Amino acids: CASSALRGGSSYEQYF.

To note about this clone: One end of the junction is discordant with germline, which a read error may explain. The chain combines TRBV6-6 with TRBJ1-5; 7 bases align to TRBD1. The germline V gene has CDR1 MNHNY and CDR2 SVGAGI (reference sequence). The CDR3 is 15 residues long. The chain's CDR3 is CASSPGTASDQPQHF. Here the CDR3 DNA reads TGTGCCAGCAGTCCAGGGACAGCTAGCGATCAGCCCCAGCATTTT.

V usage is TRBV2 and J usage is TRBJ2-5, with 8 nucleotides matching TRBD2. The V and J ends lost 0 bases and 2 bases, in that order; junction bases with no gene match: 11. CDR3 length: 18 residues. Germline lookup yields CDR1 SNHLY and CDR2 FYNNEI. Here the CDR3 DNA reads TGTGCCAGCAGTGAAGCGCTGGTGGTACTAGCGGTACAAGAGACCCAGTACTTC. This codes for CASSEALVVLAVQETQYF. The complete variable domain, with remaining parts taken from reference TRBV2 and TRBJ2-5, reads EPEVTQTPSHQVTQMGQEVILRCVPISNHLYFYWYRQILGQKVEFLVSFYNNEISEKSEIFDDQFSVERPDGSNFTLKIRSTKLEDSAMYFCASSEALVVLAVQETQYFGPGTRLLVL.

The rearrangement uses TRBV5-8 and TRBJ2-3; weak D call: TRBD2 (6 bases). This CDR3 contains 15 residues. The germline V and J ends were trimmed by 3 bases and 2 bases, with 13 bases remaining between them. Per germline, CDR1 SGHTS and CDR2 YDEGEE. The CDR3 region has the DNA TGTGCCAGCAGCTGGGGGGTGGCTTTCACAGATACGCAGTATTTT. Translated: CASSWGVAFTDTQYF.

The rearrangement uses TRBV30 and TRBJ1-2; D is unresolved. The CDR3 has 13 residues. V lost 7 bases to trimming and J lost 1 base, with 13 bases between them. Germline CDR1 GTSNPN, CDR2 SVGIG (reference sequence). The CDR3 region has the DNA TGTGCCTTCCACACCAATATTAACTATGGCTACACCTTC. Translated, it gives CAFHTNINYGYTF.

The rearrangement uses TRBV6-5 and TRBJ2-5; D is undetermined. Germline loops: CDR1 MNHEY, CDR2 SVGAGI. CDR3 length: 13 amino acids. The ends were cut back, 5 bases at V and 5 bases at J, with 12 bases in the middle. The CDR3 reads CASSPAYRETQYF. CDR3 sequence (DNA): TGTGCCAGCAGTCCCGCCTATAGGGAGACCCAGTACTTC.

This clone was observed a single time. The genes are TRBV18 and TRBJ1-5; maybe TRBD1 (5 bases). The germline V gene encodes CDR1 KGHSH and CDR2 LQKENI. The CDR3 has 15 residues. V lost 5 bases to trimming and J lost 5 bases, with 16 bases between them. CDR3: CASSFGPVGDQPQHF. The CDR3 DNA sequence: TGTGCCAGCTCATTCGGGCCCGTAGGGGATCAGCCCCAGCATTTT. Supplemented by reference TRBV18 and TRBJ1-5, the full variable domain reads NAGVMQNPRHLVRRRGQEARLRCSPMKGHSHVYWYRQLPEEGLKFMVYLQKENIIDESGMPKERFSAEFPKEGPSILRIQQVVRGDSAAYFCASSFGPVGDQPQHFGDGTRLSIL.

The chain carries TRBV6-6 and TRBJ1-4; D gene ambiguous. Germline-derived CDR1 and CDR2 are MNHNY and SVGAGI (reference sequence). CDR3 size: 13 residues. Trimming stripped 7 bases from V and 4 bases from J, with 10 bases between. The CDR3 nucleotides are TGTGCCAGCACGGGTCATTTTAATGAAAAACTGTTTTTT. Encoded protein: CASTGHFNEKLFF.

The chain uses TRBV19 and TRBJ2-7, with a possible D match to TRBD2 (5 bases). V was cut by 6 bases and J by 2 bases, with 14 bases left in between. There are 14 residues in the CDR3. Germline V lookup: CDR1 LNHDA, CDR2 SQIVND (reference sequence). CDR3 sequence (DNA): TGTGCCAGTAGCCCAGCGGACGGACCCTACGAGCAGTACTTC. It yields the protein CASSPADGPYEQYF.

The chain carries TRBV28 and TRBJ2-3; 15 bases agree with TRBD2. Trimming at V came to 5 bases and at J to 1 base, leaving 10 bases not matched to a gene. The CDR3 length is 19 residues. Germline-derived CDR1 and CDR2 are MDHEN and SYDVKM. The CDR3 nucleotides are TGTGCCAGCAGTCAGGGACTAGCGGGAGGTTTGCGGGGCACAGATACGCAGTATTTT. This gives the protein CASSQGLAGGLRGTDTQYF.

The chain joins TRBV24-1 to TRBJ2-3; D is tentatively TRBD1 or TRBD2 (5 bases each). The CDR3 has 14 amino acids. V lost 2 bases, J lost 0 bases, and 5 bases lay in between. The germline gives CDR1 KGHDR, CDR2 SFDVKD. CDR3 bases: TGTGCCACCAGTGATTGGGGGAGCACAGATACGCAGTATTTT. It yields the protein CATSDWGSTDTQYF.

The chain couples TRBV7-2 to TRBJ2-2; D gene uncertain. Per germline, CDR1 SGHTA and CDR2 FQGNSA. The CDR3 is 13 residues long. With 5 bases removed from V and 6 bases from J, the gap between germline ends came to 10 bases. In nucleotides, the CDR3 is TGTGCCAGCAGCCCACCCCTGTCCGGGGAGCTGTTTTTT. Amino acids: CASSPPLSGELFF.

This chain uses TRBV4-3 with TRBJ1-6; unclear D gene. Trimming took off 7 bases at V and 7 bases at J, with 8 bases between the two ends. CDR1 LGHNA and CDR2 YSLEER come from the germline V gene. The CDR3 spans 12 residues. The DNA for the CDR3 is TGCGCCAGCAAGAAAGGGAATTCACCCCTCCACTTT. This gives the protein CASKKGNSPLHF.

The chain links TRBV18 to TRBJ2-1, with TRBD1 matching over 9 bases. The V segment lost 3 bases and the J segment 5 bases; nucleotides outside the gene matches: 17. Germline lookup yields CDR1 KGHSH and CDR2 LQKENI. This CDR3 has 19 amino acids. DNA of the CDR3: TGTGCCAGCTCACCTTTTAAGGAGTTGGCGGGACAGGGCAACAATGAGCAGTTCTTC. Translating gives CASSPFKELAGQGNNEQFF.

This clone was observed a single time. The chain has TRBV4-2 and TRBJ2-7; 10 bases are a match to TRBD1. Germline V gene data show CDR1 as LGHNA and CDR2 as YNFKEQ. The V and J ends lost 4 bases and 7 bases, in that order; junction bases with no gene match: 19. The CDR3 contains 18 residues. The CDR3 DNA reads TGTGCCAGCAGCCGAAGACCCCCCCCGAGACAGGGGGCGTATGAGCAGTACGTC. Encoded protein: CASSRRPPPRQGAYEQYV.

V is TRBV2 and J is TRBJ1-6; possible D gene TRBD1, 5 bases. CDR3 size: 17 residues. The germline V and J ends were trimmed by 1 base and 8 bases, with 18 bases remaining between them. Germline V CDR1 and CDR2: SNHLY, FYNNEI. CDR3: CASSEEFYTEGHSPLHF. In nucleotides, the CDR3 is TGTGCCAGCAGTGAAGAGTTTTATACGGAGGGGCATTCACCCCTCCACTTT.

The chain uses TRBV5-6 and TRBJ1-5; no definite D call. The CDR3 is 19 amino acids. The germline gives CDR1 SGHDT, CDR2 YYEEEE. V lost 5 bases, J lost 0 bases, and 24 bases lay in between. The chain's CDR3 is CASRYGWVPKAHSNQPQHF. DNA of the CDR3: TGTGCCAGCAGATACGGATGGGTACCTAAGGCACATAGCAATCAGCCCCAGCATTTT.

The chain recombines TRBV30 with TRBJ1-1; maybe TRBD1 (6 bases). CDR3 size: 16 residues. The germline V gene encodes CDR1 GTSNPN and CDR2 SVGIG (reference sequence). Between the trimmed V and J ends, which lost 0 bases and 5 bases, there was a span of 19 bases. CDR3 nucleotides: TGTGCCTGGAGTGTACTTGGTATGGGGGCCCAAACTGAAGCTTTCTTT. Its translation: CAWSVLGMGAQTEAFF. Looking up the rest from reference TRBV30 and TRBJ1-1 gives the full variable domain: SQTIHQWPATLVQPVGSPLSLECTVEGTSNPNLYWYRQAAGRGLQLLFYSVGIGQISSEVPQNLSASRPQDRQFILSSKKLLLSDSGFYLCAWSVLGMGAQTEAFFGQGTRLTVV.

V usage is TRBV3-1 (or the pseudogene TRBV3-2) and J usage is TRBJ1-2; D is ambiguous. Germline V lookup: CDR1 LGHDT, CDR2 YNNKEL (reference sequence). The V end was cut by 5 bases, the J end by 3 bases, with 10 bases between. This CDR3 contains 13 residues. In DNA, the CDR3 is TGTGCCAGCAGCGTAACACGCGACTATGGCTACACCTTC. This codes for CASSVTRDYGYTF.

The chain employs TRBV30 and TRBJ2-6, with D perhaps TRBD1 or TRBD2 (5 bases each). Per germline, CDR1 GTSNPN and CDR2 SVGIG (reference sequence). The ends were cut back, 2 bases at V and 2 bases at J, with 7 bases in the middle. This CDR3 has 14 amino acids. The CDR3 nucleotides read TGTGCCTGGAGTTGGGGGACTGGGGCCAACGTCCTGACTTTC. This encodes CAWSWGTGANVLTF.

V usage is TRBV7-9 and J usage is TRBJ1-1; the D gene is possibly TRBD1 (6 bases). The germline V and J ends were trimmed by 1 base and 3 bases, with 9 bases remaining between them. Germline V lookup: CDR1 SEHNR, CDR2 FQNEAQ (reference sequence). The CDR3 spans 14 residues. DNA for the CDR3: TGTGCCAGCAGCTTAGGACAGGCGTACACTGAAGCTTTCTTT. This encodes CASSLGQAYTEAFF.

V is TRBV5-4 and J is TRBJ2-1; D is unresolved. The CDR3 extends over 13 amino acids. Germline values: CDR1 SGHNT, CDR2 YYREEE (reference sequence). V was cut by 1 base and J by 3 bases, with 5 bases left in between. This chain's CDR3 is CASSLLYYNEQFF. DNA for the CDR3: TGTGCCAGCAGCTTGTTATACTACAATGAGCAGTTCTTC. Drawing the rest from reference TRBV5-4 and TRBJ2-1, the complete variable domain is ETGVTQSPTHLIKTRGQQVTLRCSSQSGHNTVSWYQQALGQGPQFIFQYYREEENGRGNFPPRFSGLQFPNYSSELNVNALELDDSALYLCASSLLYYNEQFFGPGTRLTVL.